This T cell receptor beta chain comes out of a study of PD-1 blockade in classical Hodgkin lymphoma. The data were produced by immunoSEQ multiplex PCR, yet TCRdb's version contains in-frame clones alone and is incomplete. The sample lists around 21,000 clones; roughly 90% were seen once. This clone is a singleton in its sample. The antigen is undetermined. Whole-study results and caveats: The drivers behind the repertoire differences, possibly disease activity or prior therapy, remain undefined.

V lost 0 bases to trimming and J lost 8 bases; unmatched junction nucleotides: 6. Germline V gene data show CDR1 as MDHEN and CDR2 as SYDVKM. There are 16 residues in the CDR3. Noted time point: newly diagnosed, previously untreated cHL patient sample. Purified CD4+ T cells were obtained from thawed PBMCs through magnetic negative selection. Comparators were PBMCs taken from newly diagnosed, untreated classical Hodgkin lymphoma. This rearrangement joins TRBV28 to TRBJ2-1; 11 nucleotides agree with TRBD2. Sequencing was done on a sample of CD4+ T cells from blood. The clonotype originates from a human donor with classical Hodgkin lymphoma. CDR3: CASSLWATSGNHEQFF. The CDR3 coding sequence is TGTGCCAGCAGTTTATGGGCGACTAGCGGGAACCATGAGCAGTTCTTC.